One sample yielded the 24 T cell receptor beta chains listed below, sequenced in a study of T cell responses to AZD1222 COVID-19 vaccine. Data came from immunoSEQ multiplex PCR; TCRdb stores just in-frame clones and leaves some out. The sample carries about 120,000 clones, about 93% recorded once. Sequencing used peripheral blood, obtained 28 days after the second AZD1222 dose. These TCRs come from an adult who received the AZD1222 COVID-19 vaccine.

This clone is a singleton in its sample. The CDR3 spells CATGDNEQFF. In nucleotides, the CDR3 is TGTGCCACTGGGGACAATGAGCAGTTCTTC. The chain links TRBV7-9 to TRBJ2-1, with D unclear. Germline CDR1 SEHNR, CDR2 FQNEAQ (reference sequence). Trimming removed 10 bases from V and 5 bases from J, with 6 bases in between. The CDR3 has 10 amino acids.

This chain links TRBV6-5 with TRBJ2-3; D unresolved. Germline CDR1 reads MNHEY; CDR2 reads SVGAGI. The CDR3 sequence is 13 residues long. The V gene lost 6 bases and the J gene lost 6 bases, with 13 bases spanning the gap. The CDR3 reads CASRPPLRDTQYF. The CDR3 DNA follows: TGTGCCAGCAGACCCCCCCTTAGGGATACGCAGTATTTT.

The chain is built from TRBV9 and TRBJ2-5; D is undetermined. Germline CDR1 SGDLS, CDR2 YYNGEE. The CDR3 spans 13 residues. Trimming left V 4 bases short and J 3 bases short, with 10 bases between. CDR3 sequence: CASSPAPKETQYF. The CDR3 DNA sequence: TGTGCCAGCAGCCCCGCCCCCAAAGAGACCCAGTACTTC.

Points on this clone: A read error may account for a junction end that differs from germline. The CDR3 nucleotides read TGTGCCAGCAGTCGTGGACAGTCCTATGAGCAGTACTTC. The encoded protein is CASSRGQSYEQYF. The chain joins TRBV12-3 or TRBV12-4 to TRBJ2-7; D is possibly TRBD1 (6 bases). There are 13 residues in the CDR3.

The chain joins TRBV11-2 to TRBJ2-5; D is undetermined. The V end was cut by 5 bases, the J end by 5 bases, with 12 bases between. This CDR3 has 13 residues. Germline-derived CDR1 and CDR2 are SGHAT and FQNNGV. CDR3 loop: CASSPAPSETQYF. The CDR3 DNA reads as TGTGCCAGCAGCCCGGCTCCCTCGGAGACCCAGTACTTC.

This clone was found a few times. The V gene is TRBV19, the J gene TRBJ1-2; TRBD1 matches at 7 bases. There are 16 residues in the CDR3. CDR1 and CDR2 from the germline V gene are LNHDA and SQIVND (reference sequence). Trimming removed 0 bases from V and 2 bases from J; junction bases left unmatched: 6. CDR3 protein: CASSIDGTALNYGYTF. DNA of the CDR3: TGTGCCAGTAGTATAGATGGGACAGCGCTCAACTATGGCTACACCTTC.

This clone came up once. The CDR3 coding sequence is TGCGCCAGCAGCTCCGGGACAGGTTTCTATGGCTACACCTTC. Residues: CASSSGTGFYGYTF. This rearrangement joins TRBV5-1 to TRBJ1-2, with 8 bases that match TRBD1. Germline-derived CDR1 and CDR2 are SGHRS and YFSETQ. The J segment lost 4 bases and the V segment lost 3 bases, leaving 5 bases of the junction unmatched. The CDR3 is 14 residues long.

This clone occurred once. The CDR3 region has the DNA TGCGCCAGCAGCCAAGGTGCGTCGGGGGCCACCTCCTACGAGCAGTACTTC. This codes for CASSQGASGATSYEQYF. This chain joins TRBV4-1 and TRBJ2-7; the D call may be TRBD1 or TRBD2 (6 bases each). This CDR3 has 17 residues. V lost 1 base, J lost 0 bases, and 16 bases lay in between. The V gene's germline CDR1 is MGHRA and CDR2 YSYEKL.

The chain couples TRBV18 to TRBJ1-5, with 9 bases fitting TRBD1. This CDR3 region has 14 residues. The germline V gene has CDR1 KGHSH and CDR2 LQKENI. V was clipped by 4 bases and J by 5 bases; unmatched bases: 3. As DNA, the CDR3 is TGTGCCAGCTCACGGACAGGGGCGCATCAGCCCCAGCATTTT. Protein: CASSRTGAHQPQHF.

V is TRBV18 and J is TRBJ1-2; D call uncertain. Deletions cut 2 bases from V and 2 bases from J, with 12 bases between. CDR3 size: 15 residues. The V gene's germline CDR1 is KGHSH and CDR2 LQKENI. In DNA form, the CDR3 reads TGTGCCAGCTCACCAGTTGGAGGGAAGAACTATGGCTACACCTTC. It specifies CASSPVGGKNYGYTF.

The gene calls are TRBV4-2 and TRBJ2-7; 12 nucleotides match TRBD2. V trimming: 4 bases; J trimming: 7 bases; junction bases outside the gene matches: 14. This CDR3 has 17 amino acids. CDR1 is LGHNA and CDR2 is YNFKEQ in the germline V gene. The CDR3 sequence is CASSPSTSGSTPLEQYF. The CDR3 nucleotides are TGTGCCAGCAGCCCCTCGACTAGCGGGAGCACCCCTCTTGAGCAGTACTTC.

This sequence joins TRBV9 and TRBJ2-2; TRBD1 matches at 8 bases. The trim removed 2 bases at V and 2 bases at J, leaving 2 bases unmatched. Germline V gene sequence: CDR1 SGDLS, CDR2 YYNGEE. CDR3 size: 15 residues. This CDR3 is CASSVTGANTGELFF. The CDR3 DNA reads as TGTGCCAGCAGCGTGACAGGGGCTAACACCGGGGAGCTGTTTTTT.

This rearrangement joins TRBV27 to TRBJ2-5; perhaps TRBD2 as D (5 bases). Germline values: CDR1 MNHEY, CDR2 SMNVEV (reference sequence). The length of the CDR3 is 14 residues. Trimming took 6 bases from V and 2 from J, leaving 13 bases between them. CDR3 coding DNA: TGTGCCAGCAGGGACTGGACGGGTCAAGAGACCCAGTACTTC. Translating gives CASRDWTGQETQYF.

The chain employs TRBV5-6 and TRBJ1-2; D gene uncertain. The CDR3 is 13 residues long. V dropped 4 bases and J dropped 0 bases, with 7 bases sitting between them. Germline CDR1 SGHDT, CDR2 YYEEEE. CDR3 sequence (DNA): TGTGCCAGCAGCCGGGATTCTAACTATGGCTACACCTTC. Its translation is CASSRDSNYGYTF. Full variable domain (outside the CDR3, taken from reference TRBV5-6 and TRBJ1-2): DAGVTQSPTHLIKTRGQQVTLRCSPKSGHDTVSWYQQALGQGPQFIFQYYEEEERQRGNFPDRFSGHQFPNYSSELNVNALLLGDSALYLCASSRDSNYGYTFGSGTRLTVV.

CDR3 amino acids: CASSESGLIYGYTF. The DNA of the CDR3 is TGTGCCAGCAGTGAATCTGGACTGATCTATGGCTACACCTTC. V gene TRBV6-1 combines with J gene TRBJ1-2; D call uncertain. CDR1 MNHNS and CDR2 SASEGT come from the germline V gene. Deletions cut 2 bases from V and 4 bases from J, with 11 bases between. This CDR3 has 14 residues.

This chain joins TRBV6-6 and TRBJ1-1; D is unresolved. CDR3 length equals 16 residues. Trimming left V 6 bases short and J 4 bases short, with 21 bases between. Germline V gene sequence: CDR1 MNHNY, CDR2 SVGAGI (reference sequence). The CDR3 here is CASRPQPGVIGTEAFF. The DNA of the CDR3 is TGTGCCAGCAGGCCACAACCCGGGGTTATCGGCACTGAAGCTTTCTTT.

The J gene is TRBJ1-5, the V gene TRBV5-6; 8 bases fit TRBD1. The CDR3 sequence is 14 residues long. Trimming cost V 3 bases and J 4 bases; bases outside gene matches: 3. Looked up from germline, CDR1 is SGHDT and CDR2 is YYEEEE. Written as DNA, the CDR3 is TGTGCCAGCAGCTACAGGACAGGGAATCAGCCCCAGCATTTT. Protein: CASSYRTGNQPQHF.

This clone was seen just once. CDR3 sequence reads: CASSYSGTTQETQYF. The CDR3 DNA is TGCGCCAGCAGTTATTCCGGGACTACACAAGAGACCCAGTACTTC. The chain carries TRBV5-1 and TRBJ2-5; TRBD2 matches at 7 bases. The CDR3 runs 15 residues. Germline CDR1 is SGHRS and CDR2 is YFSETQ. The V and J ends lost 5 bases and 2 bases, in that order; junction bases with no gene match: 9.

The gene calls are TRBV7-2 and TRBJ1-2; D perhaps matches TRBD1 (6 bases). The CDR3 totals 15 residues. The V gene's germline CDR1 is SGHTA and CDR2 FQGNSA. The V and J ends lost 5 bases and 8 bases respectively, with 21 bases between them. CDR3 in amino acids: CASSPRQIGGGGYTF. The CDR3 DNA follows: TGTGCCAGCAGCCCACGACAGATTGGGGGCGGGGGCTACACCTTC.

V is TRBV29-1 and J is TRBJ2-1; D uncertain. Germline V gene lookup returns CDR1 SQVTM and CDR2 ANQGSEA. With 4 bases removed from V and 10 bases from J, the gap between germline ends came to 8 bases. This CDR3 is 10 amino acids long. CDR3 in amino acids: CSVGGVEQFF. The CDR3 region has the DNA TGCAGCGTTGGTGGAGTAGAGCAGTTCTTC.

The genes are TRBV6-5 and TRBJ2-2; 12 bases are a match to TRBD1. CDR3 size: 15 residues. CDR1 and CDR2 (germline): MNHEY, SVGAGI. With V trimmed by 6 bases and J by 5 bases, 4 bases remained unmatched. The CDR3, as DNA: TGTGCCAGCAGCCGGGACAGGGGGCATACCGGGGAGCTGTTTTTT. Translating gives CASSRDRGHTGELFF.

The gene calls are TRBV18 and TRBJ1-2; 7 positions agree with TRBD1. The CDR3 totals 15 residues. Trimming cost V 3 bases and J 8 bases; bases outside gene matches: 12. Germline lookup yields CDR1 KGHSH and CDR2 LQKENI. The DNA of the CDR3 is TGTGCCAGCTCACCTCTGGAGGTGGAAGGGGGCGGCTACACCTTC. It translates to CASSPLEVEGGGYTF.

J is TRBJ1-1 and V is TRBV6-2 or TRBV6-3; D gene ambiguous. Germline V gene data show CDR1 as MNHEY and CDR2 as SVGEGT. This CDR3 comprises 12 residues. V lost 5 bases and J lost 1, with 5 bases in between. CDR3 sequence reads: CASSTANTEAFF. In DNA form, the CDR3 reads TGTGCCAGCAGTACAGCGAACACTGAAGCTTTCTTT.

The J gene is TRBJ1-1, the V gene TRBV3-1 (or the pseudogene TRBV3-2); the match to TRBD1 covers 9 bases. This CDR3 is 15 amino acids long. Germline CDR1 LGHDT, CDR2 YNNKEL (reference sequence). V lost 7 bases to trimming and J lost 4 bases; unmatched junction nucleotides: 10. The CDR3 here is CASTQITGGGTEAFF. The CDR3 DNA reads as TGTGCCAGCACCCAGATCACAGGGGGCGGCACTGAAGCTTTCTTT.